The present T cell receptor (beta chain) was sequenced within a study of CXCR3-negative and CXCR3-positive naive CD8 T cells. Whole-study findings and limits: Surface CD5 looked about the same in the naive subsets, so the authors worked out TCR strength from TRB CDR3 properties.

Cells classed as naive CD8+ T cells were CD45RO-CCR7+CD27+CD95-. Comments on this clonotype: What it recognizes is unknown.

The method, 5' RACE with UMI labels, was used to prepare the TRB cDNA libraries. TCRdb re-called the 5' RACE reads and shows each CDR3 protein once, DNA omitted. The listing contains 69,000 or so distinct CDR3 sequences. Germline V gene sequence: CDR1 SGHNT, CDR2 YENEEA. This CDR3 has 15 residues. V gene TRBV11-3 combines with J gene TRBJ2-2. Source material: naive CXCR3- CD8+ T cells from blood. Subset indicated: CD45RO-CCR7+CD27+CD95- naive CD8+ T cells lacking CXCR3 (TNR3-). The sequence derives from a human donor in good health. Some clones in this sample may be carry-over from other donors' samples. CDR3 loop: CASRPRQANTGELFF.